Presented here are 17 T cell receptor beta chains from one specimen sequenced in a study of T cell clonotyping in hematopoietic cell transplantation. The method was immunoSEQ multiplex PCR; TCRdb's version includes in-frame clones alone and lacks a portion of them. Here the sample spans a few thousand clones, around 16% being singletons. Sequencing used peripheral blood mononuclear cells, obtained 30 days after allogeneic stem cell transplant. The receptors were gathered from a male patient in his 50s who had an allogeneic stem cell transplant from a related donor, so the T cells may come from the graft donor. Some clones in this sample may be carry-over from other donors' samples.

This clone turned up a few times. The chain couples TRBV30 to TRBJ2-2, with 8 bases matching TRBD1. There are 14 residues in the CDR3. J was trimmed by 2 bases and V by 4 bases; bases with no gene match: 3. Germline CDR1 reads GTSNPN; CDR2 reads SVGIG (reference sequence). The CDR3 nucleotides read TGTGCCTGGAAGGGACAGGTTAACACCGGGGAGCTGTTTTTT. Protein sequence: CAWKGQVNTGELFF.

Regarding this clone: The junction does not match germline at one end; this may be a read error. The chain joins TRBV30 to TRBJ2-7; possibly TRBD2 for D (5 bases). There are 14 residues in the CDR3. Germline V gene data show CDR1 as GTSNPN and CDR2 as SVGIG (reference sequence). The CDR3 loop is CAWRDLGSSHEQYF. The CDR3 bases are TGTGCCTGGAGGGACCTGGGGAGCTCCCACGAGCAGTACTTC.

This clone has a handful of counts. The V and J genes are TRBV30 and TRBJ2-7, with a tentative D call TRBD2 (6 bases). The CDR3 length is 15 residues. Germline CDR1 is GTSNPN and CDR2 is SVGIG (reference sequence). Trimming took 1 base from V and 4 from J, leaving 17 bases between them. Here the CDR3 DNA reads TGTGCCTGGAGTGACCGGGGAGCGGGCCCTTACGAGCAGTACTTC. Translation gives CAWSDRGAGPYEQYF.

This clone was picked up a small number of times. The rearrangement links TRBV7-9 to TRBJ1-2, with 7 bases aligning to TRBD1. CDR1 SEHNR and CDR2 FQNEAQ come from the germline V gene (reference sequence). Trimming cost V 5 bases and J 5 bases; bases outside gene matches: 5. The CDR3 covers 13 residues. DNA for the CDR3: TGTGCCAGCAGCCCCGGGACAGTATATGGCTACACCTTC. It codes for CASSPGTVYGYTF.

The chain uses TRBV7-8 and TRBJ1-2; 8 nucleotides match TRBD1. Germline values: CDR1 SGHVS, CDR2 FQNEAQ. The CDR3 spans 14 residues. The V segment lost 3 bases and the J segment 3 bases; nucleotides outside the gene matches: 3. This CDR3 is CASSLTGDDYGYTF. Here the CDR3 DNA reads TGTGCCAGCAGCTTGACAGGGGACGACTATGGCTACACCTTC.

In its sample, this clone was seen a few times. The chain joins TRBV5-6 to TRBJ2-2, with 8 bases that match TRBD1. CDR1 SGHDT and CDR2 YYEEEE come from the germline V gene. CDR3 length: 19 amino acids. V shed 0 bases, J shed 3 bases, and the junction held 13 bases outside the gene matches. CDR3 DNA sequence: TGTGCCAGCAGCTTGGTCGGACAGGGTAGTTGGGCCGACACCGGGGAGCTGTTTTTT. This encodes CASSLVGQGSWADTGELFF.

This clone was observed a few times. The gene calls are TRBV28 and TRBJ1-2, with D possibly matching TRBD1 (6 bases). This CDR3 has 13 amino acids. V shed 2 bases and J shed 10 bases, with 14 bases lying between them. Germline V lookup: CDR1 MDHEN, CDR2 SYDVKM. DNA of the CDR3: TGTGCCAGCAGTTTAGGCAGGGGAAGGCTCTACACCTTC. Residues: CASSLGRGRLYTF.

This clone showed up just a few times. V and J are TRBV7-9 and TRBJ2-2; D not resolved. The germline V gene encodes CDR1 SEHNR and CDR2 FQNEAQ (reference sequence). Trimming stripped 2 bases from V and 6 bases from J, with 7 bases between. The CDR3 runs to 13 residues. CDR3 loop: CASSLSLAGELFF. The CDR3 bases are TGTGCCAGCAGCTTAAGTCTGGCCGGGGAGCTGTTTTTT.

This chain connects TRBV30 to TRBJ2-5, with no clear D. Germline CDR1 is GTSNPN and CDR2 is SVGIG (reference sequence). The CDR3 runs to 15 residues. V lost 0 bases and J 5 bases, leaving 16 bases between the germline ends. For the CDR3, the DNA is TGTGCCTGGAGTGTACGTGTGGGCCGCCGGGAGACCCAGTACTTC. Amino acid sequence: CAWSVRVGRRETQYF.

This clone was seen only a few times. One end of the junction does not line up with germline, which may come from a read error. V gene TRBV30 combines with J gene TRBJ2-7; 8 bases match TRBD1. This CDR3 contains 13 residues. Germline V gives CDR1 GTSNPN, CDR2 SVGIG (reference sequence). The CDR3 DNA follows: TGTGCCTGGAGTCCGGACAGGGTCTACGAGCAGTATTTC. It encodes CAWSPDRVYEQYF.

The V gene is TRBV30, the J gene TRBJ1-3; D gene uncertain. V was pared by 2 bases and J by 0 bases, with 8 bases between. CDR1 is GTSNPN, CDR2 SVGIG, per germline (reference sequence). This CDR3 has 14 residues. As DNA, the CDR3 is TGTGCCTGGAGTTCAGGATTCTCTGGAAACACCATATATTTT. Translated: CAWSSGFSGNTIYF.

The chain's CDR3 is CASSTGQNYYEQYF. CDR3 sequence (DNA): TGTGCCAGCAGCACGGGACAGAATTACTACGAGCAGTACTTC. The chain is built from TRBV14 and TRBJ2-7; 7 bases match TRBD1. V shed 5 bases, J shed 3 bases, and the junction held 7 bases outside the gene matches. Germline values: CDR1 SGHDN, CDR2 FVKESK. The CDR3 is 14 residues long.

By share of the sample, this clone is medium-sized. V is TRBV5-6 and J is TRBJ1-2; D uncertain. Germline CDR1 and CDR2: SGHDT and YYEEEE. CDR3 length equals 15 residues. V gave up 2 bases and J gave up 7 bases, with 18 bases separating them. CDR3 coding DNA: TGTGCCAGCAGCTTCCTTAATGGTTACCACTCTGGCTACACCTTC. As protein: CASSFLNGYHSGYTF.

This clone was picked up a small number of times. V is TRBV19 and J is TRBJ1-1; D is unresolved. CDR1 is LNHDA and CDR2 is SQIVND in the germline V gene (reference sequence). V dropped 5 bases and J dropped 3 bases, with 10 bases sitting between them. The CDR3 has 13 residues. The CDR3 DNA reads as TGTGCCAGTAGTTTGGGTGTTGACACTGAAGCTTTCTTT. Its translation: CASSLGVDTEAFF.

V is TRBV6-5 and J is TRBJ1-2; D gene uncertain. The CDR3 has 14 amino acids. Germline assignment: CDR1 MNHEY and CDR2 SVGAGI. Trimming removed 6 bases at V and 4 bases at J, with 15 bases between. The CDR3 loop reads CASSPHTDGYGYTF. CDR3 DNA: TGTGCCAGCAGCCCCCATACAGACGGCTATGGCTACACCTTC.

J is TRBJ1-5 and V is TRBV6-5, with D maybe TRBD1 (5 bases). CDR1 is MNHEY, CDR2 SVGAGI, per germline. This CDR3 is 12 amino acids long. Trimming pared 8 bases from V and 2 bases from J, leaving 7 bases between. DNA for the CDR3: TGTGCCAGCGGGGGGGGCAATCAGCCCCAGCATTTT. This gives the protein CASGGGNQPQHF.

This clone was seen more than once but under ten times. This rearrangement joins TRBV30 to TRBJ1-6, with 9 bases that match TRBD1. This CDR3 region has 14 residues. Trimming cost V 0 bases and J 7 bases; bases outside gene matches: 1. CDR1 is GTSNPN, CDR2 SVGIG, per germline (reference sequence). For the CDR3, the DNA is TGTGCCTGGAGTGTAGGACAGGGGAATTCACCCCTCCACTTT. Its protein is CAWSVGQGNSPLHF.